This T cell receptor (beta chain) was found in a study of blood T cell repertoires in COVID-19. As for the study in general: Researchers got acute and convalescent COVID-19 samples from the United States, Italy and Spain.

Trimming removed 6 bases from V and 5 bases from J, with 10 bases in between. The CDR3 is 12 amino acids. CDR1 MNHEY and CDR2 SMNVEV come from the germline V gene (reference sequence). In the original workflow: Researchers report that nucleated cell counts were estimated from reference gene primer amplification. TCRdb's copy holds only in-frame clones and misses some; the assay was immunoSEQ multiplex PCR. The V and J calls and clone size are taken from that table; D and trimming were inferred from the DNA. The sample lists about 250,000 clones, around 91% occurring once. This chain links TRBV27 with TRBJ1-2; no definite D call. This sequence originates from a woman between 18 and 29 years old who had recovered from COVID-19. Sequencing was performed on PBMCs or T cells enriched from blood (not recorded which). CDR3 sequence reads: CASRSRVYGYTF. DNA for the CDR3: TGTGCCAGCAGGTCCCGGGTTTATGGCTACACCTTC.